The clone carrying this T cell receptor beta chain was observed once. This entry belongs to a study of shared clonotypes between healthy human individuals. The germline V gene encodes CDR1 LGHNA and CDR2 YNFKEQ. Trimming cost V 3 bases and J 2 bases; bases outside gene matches: 5. The length of the CDR3 is 15 residues. Generated by immunoSEQ multiplex PCR, the TCRdb table keeps only in-frame clones and is missing some. This table holds about 2.3 million clones, over 90% found once. Sequencing input: naive CD4+ T cells from PBMCs. Specified subset: CD45RA+ positively selected. This chain joins TRBV4-2 and TRBJ2-7; TRBD2 agrees at 9 bases. The sequence was obtained from a man aged 18-30 years in good health. Some clones in this sample may be carry-over from other donors' samples. CDR3: CASSQTLAGPYEQYF. Here the CDR3 DNA reads TGTGCCAGCAGCCAGACACTAGCGGGCCCCTACGAGCAGTACTTC.